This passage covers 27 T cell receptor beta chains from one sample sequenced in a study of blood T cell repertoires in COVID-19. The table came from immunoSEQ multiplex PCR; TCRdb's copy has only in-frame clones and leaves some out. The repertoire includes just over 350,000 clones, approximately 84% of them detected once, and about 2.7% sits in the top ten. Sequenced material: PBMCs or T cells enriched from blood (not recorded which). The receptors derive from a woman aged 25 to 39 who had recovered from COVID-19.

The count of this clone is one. The DNA for the CDR3 is TGTGCCAGCAGCTTAGCGCACTTAAACTACGAGCAGTACTTC. Translation: CASSLAHLNYEQYF. The chain combines TRBV11-2 with TRBJ2-7; no clear D. Germline lookup yields CDR1 SGHAT and CDR2 FQNNGV. V was cut by 1 base and J by 3 bases, with 10 bases left in between. The CDR3 spans 14 residues.

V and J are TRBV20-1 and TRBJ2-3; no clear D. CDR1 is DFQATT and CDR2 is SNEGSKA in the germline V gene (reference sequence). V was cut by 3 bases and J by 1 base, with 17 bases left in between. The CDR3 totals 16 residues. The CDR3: CSASFSRGGRTDTQYF. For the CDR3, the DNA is TGCAGTGCTAGTTTCAGCCGAGGCGGTCGCACAGATACGCAGTATTTT.

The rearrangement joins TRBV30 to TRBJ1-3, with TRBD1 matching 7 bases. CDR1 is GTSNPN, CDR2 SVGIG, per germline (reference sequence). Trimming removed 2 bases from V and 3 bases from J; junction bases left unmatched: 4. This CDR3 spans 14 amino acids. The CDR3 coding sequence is TGTGCCTGGAGTCCAGGGGGAATTGGAAACACCATATATTTT. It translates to CAWSPGGIGNTIYF.

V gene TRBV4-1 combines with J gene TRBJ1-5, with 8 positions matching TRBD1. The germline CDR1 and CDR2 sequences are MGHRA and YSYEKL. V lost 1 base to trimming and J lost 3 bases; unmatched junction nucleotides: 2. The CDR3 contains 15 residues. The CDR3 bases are TGCGCCAGCAGCCAAGGGACAGGGCTCAATCAGCCCCAGCATTTT. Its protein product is CASSQGTGLNQPQHF.

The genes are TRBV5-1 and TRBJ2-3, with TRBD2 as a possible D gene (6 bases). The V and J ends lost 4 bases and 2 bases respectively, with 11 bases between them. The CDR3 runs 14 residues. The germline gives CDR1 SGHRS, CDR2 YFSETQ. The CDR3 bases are TGCGCCAGCAGCCAGGGACTGCACACAGATACGCAGTATTTT. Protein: CASSQGLHTDTQYF.

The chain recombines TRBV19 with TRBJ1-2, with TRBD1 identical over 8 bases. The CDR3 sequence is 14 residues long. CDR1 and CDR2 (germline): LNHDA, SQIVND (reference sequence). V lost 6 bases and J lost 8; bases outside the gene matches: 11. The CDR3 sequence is CASSDLDRAGGYTF. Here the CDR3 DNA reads TGTGCCAGTAGCGATTTGGACAGGGCCGGAGGCTACACCTTC. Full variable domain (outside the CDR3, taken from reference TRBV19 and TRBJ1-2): DGGITQSPKYLFRKEGQNVTLSCEQNLNHDAMYWYRQDPGQGLRLIYYSQIVNDFQKGDIAEGYSVSREKKESFPLTVTSAQKNPTAFYLCASSDLDRAGGYTFGSGTRLTVV.

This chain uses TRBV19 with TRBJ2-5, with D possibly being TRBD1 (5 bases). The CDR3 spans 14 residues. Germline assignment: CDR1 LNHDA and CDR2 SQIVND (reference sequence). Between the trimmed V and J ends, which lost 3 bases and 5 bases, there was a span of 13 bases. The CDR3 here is CASSISATVETQYF. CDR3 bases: TGTGCCAGTAGTATCTCTGCGACAGTGGAGACCCAGTACTTC. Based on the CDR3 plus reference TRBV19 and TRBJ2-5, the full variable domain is DGGITQSPKYLFRKEGQNVTLSCEQNLNHDAMYWYRQDPGQGLRLIYYSQIVNDFQKGDIAEGYSVSREKKESFPLTVTSAQKNPTAFYLCASSISATVETQYFGPGTRLLVL.

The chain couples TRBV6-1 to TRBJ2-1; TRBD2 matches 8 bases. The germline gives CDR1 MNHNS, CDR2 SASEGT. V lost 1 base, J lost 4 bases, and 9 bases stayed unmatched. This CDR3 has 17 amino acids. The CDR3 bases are TGTGCCAGCAGTGAAGTGGGGAGAGCGGGAGTTTACAATGAGCAGTTCTTC. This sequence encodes CASSEVGRAGVYNEQFF.

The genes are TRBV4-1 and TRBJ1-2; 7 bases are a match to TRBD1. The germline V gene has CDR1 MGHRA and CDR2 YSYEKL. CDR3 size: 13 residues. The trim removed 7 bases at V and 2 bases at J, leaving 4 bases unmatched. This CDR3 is CASTQGQNYGYTF. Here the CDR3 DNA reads TGCGCCAGCACCCAGGGACAGAACTATGGCTACACCTTC.

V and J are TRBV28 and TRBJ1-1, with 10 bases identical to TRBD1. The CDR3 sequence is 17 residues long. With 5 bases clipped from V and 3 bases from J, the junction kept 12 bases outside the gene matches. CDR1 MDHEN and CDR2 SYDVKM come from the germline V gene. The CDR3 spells CASSLRQGAGKDTEAFF. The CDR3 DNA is TGTGCCAGCAGTCTCCGACAGGGGGCGGGTAAGGACACTGAAGCTTTCTTT.

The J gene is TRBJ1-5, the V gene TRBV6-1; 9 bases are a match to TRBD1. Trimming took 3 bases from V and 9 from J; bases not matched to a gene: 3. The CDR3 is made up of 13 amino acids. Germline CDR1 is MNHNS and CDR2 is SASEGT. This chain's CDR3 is CASSEDRGWPQHF. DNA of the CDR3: TGTGCCAGCAGTGAGGACAGGGGCTGGCCCCAGCATTTT.

CDR3 sequence: CASKKRAVRDHDGELFF. The CDR3 nucleotides are TGTGCCAGCAAGAAGAGGGCGGTGCGGGATCATGACGGGGAGCTGTTTTTT. The chain couples TRBV27 to TRBJ2-2, with D perhaps matching TRBD2 (6 bases). The V gene's germline CDR1 is MNHEY and CDR2 SMNVEV (reference sequence). V lost 7 bases and J 7 bases, leaving 25 bases between the germline ends. The CDR3 extends over 17 amino acids.

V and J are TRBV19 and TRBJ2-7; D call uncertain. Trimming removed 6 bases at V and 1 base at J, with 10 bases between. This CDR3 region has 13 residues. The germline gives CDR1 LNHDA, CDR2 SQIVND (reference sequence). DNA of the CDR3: TGTGCCAGTAGCGCTACAGCTTCCTACGAGCAGTACTTC. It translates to CASSATASYEQYF.

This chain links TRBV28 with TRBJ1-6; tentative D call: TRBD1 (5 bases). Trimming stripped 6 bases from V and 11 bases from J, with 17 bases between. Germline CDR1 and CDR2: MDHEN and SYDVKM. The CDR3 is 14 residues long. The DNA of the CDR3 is TGTGCCAGCAGGGGGGGAGGGGCTAACACACCCCTCCACTTT. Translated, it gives CASRGGGANTPLHF.

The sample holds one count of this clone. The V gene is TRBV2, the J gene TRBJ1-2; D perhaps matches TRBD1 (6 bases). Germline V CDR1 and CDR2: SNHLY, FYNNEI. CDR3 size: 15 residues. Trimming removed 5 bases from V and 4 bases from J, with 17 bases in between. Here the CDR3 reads CASSHKGVTIYGYTF. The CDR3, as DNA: TGTGCCAGCAGTCACAAGGGGGTAACCATCTATGGCTACACCTTC.

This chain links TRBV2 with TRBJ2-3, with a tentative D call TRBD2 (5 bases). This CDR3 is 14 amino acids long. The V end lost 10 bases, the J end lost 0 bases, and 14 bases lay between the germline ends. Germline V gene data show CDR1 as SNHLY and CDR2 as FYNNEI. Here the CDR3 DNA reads TGTGCCACTACAGCGGTAACTAGCACAGATACGCAGTATTTT. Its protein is CATTAVTSTDTQYF. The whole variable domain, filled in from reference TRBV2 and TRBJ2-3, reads EPEVTQTPSHQVTQMGQEVILRCVPISNHLYFYWYRQILGQKVEFLVSFYNNEISEKSEIFDDQFSVERPDGSNFTLKIRSTKLEDSAMYFCATTAVTSTDTQYFGPGTRLTVL.

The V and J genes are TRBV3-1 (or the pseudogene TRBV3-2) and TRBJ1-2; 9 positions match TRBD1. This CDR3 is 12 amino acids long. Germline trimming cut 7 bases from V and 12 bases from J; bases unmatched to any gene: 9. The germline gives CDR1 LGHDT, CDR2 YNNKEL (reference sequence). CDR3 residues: CASTRVGQGHTF. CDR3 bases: TGTGCCAGCACGCGCGTAGGACAGGGGCACACCTTC.

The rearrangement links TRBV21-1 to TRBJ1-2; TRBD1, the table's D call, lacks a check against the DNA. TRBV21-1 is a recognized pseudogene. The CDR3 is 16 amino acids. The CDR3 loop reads CASSKDRAGHHYGYTF. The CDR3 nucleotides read TGTGCCAGCAGCAAAGACCGGGCAGGGCACCACTATGGCTACACCTTC.

CDR3 region: CASSEGTGAGNTIYF. The CDR3 region has the DNA TGTGCCAGCAGTGAGGGGACGGGAGCAGGAAACACCATATATTTT. V and J are TRBV6-1 and TRBJ1-3, with D possibly matching TRBD1 (5 bases). The CDR3 is made up of 15 amino acids. In germline, CDR1 is MNHNS, CDR2 SASEGT. Deletions cut 3 bases from V and 4 bases from J, with 13 bases between.

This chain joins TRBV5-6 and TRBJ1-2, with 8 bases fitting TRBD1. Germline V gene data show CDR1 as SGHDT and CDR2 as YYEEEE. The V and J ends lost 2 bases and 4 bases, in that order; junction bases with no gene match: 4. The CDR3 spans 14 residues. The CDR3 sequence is CASSLLTGGYGYTF. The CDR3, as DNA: TGTGCCAGCAGCTTATTAACAGGGGGCTATGGCTACACCTTC.

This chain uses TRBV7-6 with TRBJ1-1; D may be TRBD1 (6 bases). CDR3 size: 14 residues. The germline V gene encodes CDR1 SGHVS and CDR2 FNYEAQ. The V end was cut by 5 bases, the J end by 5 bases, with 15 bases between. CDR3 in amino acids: CASSPRQASTEAFF. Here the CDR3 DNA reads TGTGCCAGCAGCCCAAGACAGGCCTCGACTGAAGCTTTCTTT.

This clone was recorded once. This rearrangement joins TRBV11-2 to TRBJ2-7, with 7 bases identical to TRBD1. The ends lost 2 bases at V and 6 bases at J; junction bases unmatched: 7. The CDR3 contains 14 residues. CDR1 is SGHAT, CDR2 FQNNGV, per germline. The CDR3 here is CASSLPRGSVEQYF. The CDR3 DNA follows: TGTGCCAGCAGCTTACCCAGGGGGAGCGTCGAGCAGTACTTC.

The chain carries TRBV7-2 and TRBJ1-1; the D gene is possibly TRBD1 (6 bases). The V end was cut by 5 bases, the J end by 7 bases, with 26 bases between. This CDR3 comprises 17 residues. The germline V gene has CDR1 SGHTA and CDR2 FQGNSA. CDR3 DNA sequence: TGTGCCAGCAGCGTAGGCCAGGGGAGAACAAAACTAGGTGAAGCTTTCTTT. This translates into CASSVGQGRTKLGEAFF. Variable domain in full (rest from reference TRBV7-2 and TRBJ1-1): GAGVSQSPSNKVTEKGKDVELRCDPISGHTALYWYRQSLGQGLEFLIYFQGNSAPDKSGLPSDRFSAERTGGSVSTLTIQRTQQEDSAVYLCASSVGQGRTKLGEAFFGQGTRLTVV.

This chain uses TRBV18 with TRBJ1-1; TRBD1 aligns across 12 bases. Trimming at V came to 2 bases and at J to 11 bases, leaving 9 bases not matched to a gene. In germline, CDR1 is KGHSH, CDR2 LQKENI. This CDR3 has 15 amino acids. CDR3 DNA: TGTGCCAGCTCACCAACGGGACAGGGGGCGATTGGGGCTTTCTTT. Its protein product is CASSPTGQGAIGAFF.

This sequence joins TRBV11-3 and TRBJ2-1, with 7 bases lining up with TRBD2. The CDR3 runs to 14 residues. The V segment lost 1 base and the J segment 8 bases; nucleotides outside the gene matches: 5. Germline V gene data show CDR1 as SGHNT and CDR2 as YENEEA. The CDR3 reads CASSLGGRRDEQFF. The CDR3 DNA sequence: TGTGCCAGCAGCTTAGGCGGGAGAAGGGATGAGCAGTTCTTC. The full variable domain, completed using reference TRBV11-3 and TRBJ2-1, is EAGVVQSPRYKIIEKKQPVAFWCNPISGHNTLYWYLQNLGQGPELLIRYENEEAVDDSQLPKDRFSAERLKGVDSTLKIQPAELGDSAVYLCASSLGGRRDEQFFGPGTRLTVL.

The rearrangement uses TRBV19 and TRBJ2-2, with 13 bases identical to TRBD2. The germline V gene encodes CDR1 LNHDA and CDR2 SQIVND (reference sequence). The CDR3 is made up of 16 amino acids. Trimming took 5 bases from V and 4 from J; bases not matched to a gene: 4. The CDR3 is CASSWTSGGLTGELFF. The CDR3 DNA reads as TGTGCCAGTAGTTGGACTAGCGGGGGCCTCACCGGGGAGCTGTTTTTT.

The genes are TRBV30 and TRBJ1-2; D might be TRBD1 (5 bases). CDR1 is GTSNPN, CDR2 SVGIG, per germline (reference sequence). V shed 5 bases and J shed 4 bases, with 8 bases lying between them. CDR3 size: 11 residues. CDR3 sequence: CAWGRGYGYTF. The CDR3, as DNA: TGTGCCTGGGGAAGGGGCTATGGCTACACCTTC.